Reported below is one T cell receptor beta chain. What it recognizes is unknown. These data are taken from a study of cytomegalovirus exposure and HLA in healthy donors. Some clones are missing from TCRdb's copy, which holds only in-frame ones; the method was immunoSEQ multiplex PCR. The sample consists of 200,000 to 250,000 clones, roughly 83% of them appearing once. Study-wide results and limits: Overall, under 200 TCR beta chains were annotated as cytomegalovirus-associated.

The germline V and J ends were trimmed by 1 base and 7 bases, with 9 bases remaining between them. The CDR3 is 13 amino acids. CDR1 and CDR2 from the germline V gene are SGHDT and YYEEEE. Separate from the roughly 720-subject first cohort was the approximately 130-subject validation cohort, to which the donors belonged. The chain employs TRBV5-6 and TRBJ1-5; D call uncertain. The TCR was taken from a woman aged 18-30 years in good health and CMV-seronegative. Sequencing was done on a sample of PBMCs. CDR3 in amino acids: CASSLSGSQPQHF. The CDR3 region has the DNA TGTGCCAGCAGCTTGTCTGGGTCACAGCCCCAGCATTTT.